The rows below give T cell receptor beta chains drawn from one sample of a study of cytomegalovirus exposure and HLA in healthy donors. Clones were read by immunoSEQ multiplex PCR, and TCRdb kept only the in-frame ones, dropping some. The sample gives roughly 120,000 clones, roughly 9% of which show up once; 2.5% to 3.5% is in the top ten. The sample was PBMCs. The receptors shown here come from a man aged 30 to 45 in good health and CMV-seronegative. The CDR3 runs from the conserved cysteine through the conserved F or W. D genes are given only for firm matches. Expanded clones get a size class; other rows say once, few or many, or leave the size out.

DNA: TGTGCCAGCAGCCTGGACAGGGAGGGGAGCTATGGCTACACCTTC; CDR3: CASSLDREGSYGYTF; size: -; V: TRBV7-9; D: TRBD1; J: TRBJ1-2
DNA: TGCGCCAGCAGCCAAGTTCGTTTAGTTCTGACCGGGGAGCTGTTTTTT; CDR3: CASSQVRLVLTGELFF; size: few; V: TRBV4-1; D: -; J: TRBJ2-2
DNA: TGTGCCAGCAGCTTAGGGCAGGGGGTAGGGAATGAGCAGTTCTTC; CDR3: CASSLGQGVGNEQFF; size: few; V: TRBV11-2; D: TRBD1; J: TRBJ2-1
DNA: TGTGCCAGCAGTCGGGACAGGGGCACAGATACGCAGTATTTT; CDR3: CASSRDRGTDTQYF; size: -; V: TRBV6-5; D: TRBD1; J: TRBJ2-3
DNA: TGTGCCAGCAGCCAAACTAGCGCGGATACGCAGTATTTT; CDR3: CASSQTSADTQYF; size: few; V: TRBV9; D: TRBD2; J: TRBJ2-3
DNA: TGCAGCGTTGATGGTTCATTGACAGGGACCGGGGAGCTGCTTTTT; CDR3: CSVDGSLTGTGELLF; size: few; V: TRBV29-1; D: TRBD1; J: TRBJ2-2
DNA: TGTGCTAGCAGCCTAGCCGGCGGGATGACAGATACGCAGTATTTT; CDR3: CASSLAGGMTDTQYF; size: -; V: TRBV7-7; D: -; J: TRBJ2-3
DNA: TGTGCCAGCAGCCCGCTACTTACCGGGGAGCTGTTTTTT; CDR3: CASSPLLTGELFF; size: -; V: TRBV7-9; D: -; J: TRBJ2-2
DNA: TGTGCCAGCAGCTTAGCCCACACAGATACGCAGTATTTT; CDR3: CASSLAHTDTQYF; size: -; V: TRBV7-6; D: -; J: TRBJ2-3
DNA: TGTGCCACCGTAGTGGAGTCTAGCGGGAGTACGAGCACAGATACGCAGTATTTT; CDR3: CATVVESSGSTSTDTQYF; size: few; V: TRBV15; D: TRBD2; J: TRBJ2-3
DNA: TGTGCCAGCAGTTCTCCCAGCGGACAGGGTTTTTCCTACGAGCAGTACTTC; CDR3: CASSSPSGQGFSYEQYF; size: -; V: TRBV28; D: TRBD1; J: TRBJ2-7
DNA: TGTGCCAGCAGTTACGGAGCAGAGGCCTACGAGCAGTACTTC; CDR3: CASSYGAEAYEQYF; size: -; V: TRBV6-5; D: -; J: TRBJ2-7
DNA: TGTGCCAGCAGCCAACACCGGACTAGCGGTTATAACACCGGGGAGCTGTTTTTT; CDR3: CASSQHRTSGYNTGELFF; size: few; V: TRBV14; D: TRBD2; J: TRBJ2-2
DNA: TGTGCCAGCAGCCTGGGGGCCCCAAGCACAGATACGCAGTATTTT; CDR3: CASSLGAPSTDTQYF; size: -; V: TRBV5-4; D: -; J: TRBJ2-3
DNA: TGCGCCAGCAGCTCCTACGGACAGGGGGCCAGCGAGCAGTACTTC; CDR3: CASSSYGQGASEQYF; size: few; V: TRBV5-1; D: TRBD1; J: TRBJ2-7
DNA: TGTGCCAGCACCAGACAGGGGACTTTTGGAATTGAAGCTTTCTTT; CDR3: CASTRQGTFGIEAFF; size: -; V: TRBV2; D: TRBD1; J: TRBJ1-1
DNA: TGTGCCAGCAGTGAAGGTGGCAGGGGGTACTATGGCTACACCTTC; CDR3: CASSEGGRGYYGYTF; size: few; V: TRBV25-1; D: TRBD1; J: TRBJ1-2
DNA: TGCGCCAGCAGCCAAAAACCCGACAGGAACACTGAAGCTTTCTTT; CDR3: CASSQKPDRNTEAFF; size: few; V: TRBV4-3; D: -; J: TRBJ1-1
DNA: TGCGCCAGCAGCGCCCGGGACAGGGGTGCCTACAATGAGCAGTTCTTC; CDR3: CASSARDRGAYNEQFF; size: -; V: TRBV5-1; D: TRBD1; J: TRBJ2-1
DNA: TGTGCCAGCAGCTTAGATTTTAGGGGCACCGGGGAGCTGTTTTTT; CDR3: CASSLDFRGTGELFF; size: few; V: TRBV11-3; D: -; J: TRBJ2-2
DNA: TGTGCCTGGAACACAGGGCTCGGAAACACCATATATTTT; CDR3: CAWNTGLGNTIYF; size: few; V: TRBV30; D: -; J: TRBJ1-3
DNA: TGTGCCAGCAGCCGGGACAGGGGAGTAGATCAGCCCCAGCATTTT; CDR3: CASSRDRGVDQPQHF; size: few; V: TRBV7-9; D: TRBD1; J: TRBJ1-5
DNA: TGTGCCAGCAGCTATGAGGGCCCCTACGAGCAGTACTTC; CDR3: CASSYEGPYEQYF; size: few; V: TRBV7-9; D: -; J: TRBJ2-7
DNA: TGTGCCTGGAGTAATTACTACGGGGGCACTGAAGCTTTCTTT; CDR3: CAWSNYYGGTEAFF; size: few; V: TRBV30; D: -; J: TRBJ1-1
DNA: TGTGCCAGCAGCTTGGGTATCTCTGGAAACACCATATATTTT; CDR3: CASSLGISGNTIYF; size: -; V: TRBV5-6; D: -; J: TRBJ1-3
DNA: TGTGCCAGTCGTCTTCCGGGACAAGTCTATGGCTACACCTTC; CDR3: CASRLPGQVYGYTF; size: -; V: TRBV6-5; D: -; J: TRBJ1-2